This T cell receptor (beta chain) is from a study of T cell responses to AZD1222 COVID-19 vaccine. A word on this clone: Its antigen remains unidentified.

This CDR3 comprises 17 residues. Germline CDR1 MNHNY, CDR2 SVGAGI (reference sequence). V gave up 5 bases and J gave up 1 base; unmatched junction bases: 12. Findings and caveats of the study: Among vaccine-associated CD4 TCRs, coverage spanned spike, with dominance at 160-218 and 743-854. It was only after the peak T cell response that any repertoires were sampled.

Some clones are missing from TCRdb's copy, which holds only in-frame ones; the method was immunoSEQ multiplex PCR. The sample records tens of thousands of clones, nearly 90% being singletons. Sequencing was performed on peripheral blood, taken on day 0 of AZD1222 vaccination. The genes are TRBV6-6 and TRBJ2-3; 7 nucleotides line up with TRBD1. The clonotype originates from an adult in good health. Here the CDR3 reads CASSRPDRYRGTDTQYF. The CDR3 nucleotides are TGTGCCAGCAGTCGCCCGGACAGGTACCGGGGCACAGATACGCAGTATTTT.